The 32 T cell receptor beta chains below were found in one sample sequenced in a study of monozygotic twins with inflammatory bowel disease. TCRdb re-called the 5' RACE reads; one entry per CDR3 protein, DNA not given. This sample's table has about 380,000 distinct CDR3 sequences. Sequenced sample: blood. Receptor source: a human donor with ulcerative colitis or Crohn's disease, or a healthy co-twin of an affected twin (not recorded which).

The chain has TRBV7-2 and TRBJ2-5; TCRdb's assignment of TRBD2 cannot be checked, as there is no DNA. CDR1 is SGHTA, CDR2 FQGNSA, per germline. This CDR3 is built from 15 residues. CDR3 amino acids: CASSEWRGGPETQYF.

The V gene is TRBV18, the J gene TRBJ2-2. The CDR3 consists of 16 residues. Germline CDR1 KGHSH, CDR2 LQKENI. CDR3 sequence: CASSPVRAPNTGELFF.

This sequence joins TRBV5-5 and TRBJ2-2; TCRdb picks TRBD1, but there is no DNA to check that call. Germline V gene lookup returns CDR1 SGHKS and CDR2 YYEKEE (reference sequence). This CDR3 is built from 15 residues. The CDR3 reads CASSLTGGNTGELFF. The full variable domain, rest sourced from reference TRBV5-5 and TRBJ2-2, is DAGVTQSPTHLIKTRGQQVTLRCSPISGHKSVSWYQQVLGQGPQFIFQYYEKEERGRGNFPDRFSARQFPNYSSELNVNALLLGDSALYLCASSLTGGNTGELFFGEGSRLTVL.

CDR3 region: CASSLSGTVYQETQYF. The chain is built from TRBV7-9 and TRBJ2-5; TCRdb reports TRBD1, a call that lacks DNA to check it against. Germline-derived CDR1 and CDR2 are SEHNR and FQNEAQ (reference sequence). This CDR3 comprises 16 residues.

The chain recombines TRBV9 with TRBJ2-1; TCRdb selects TRBD2, and the lack of DNA leaves this call unchecked. The CDR3 extends over 13 amino acids. Germline V gene lookup returns CDR1 SGDLS and CDR2 YYNGEE. The CDR3 loop is CASNLDWQDEQFF.

The chain uses TRBV13 and TRBJ1-1; TCRdb returns TRBD1, unconfirmable since there is no DNA. Germline V lookup: CDR1 PRHDT, CDR2 FYEKMQ (reference sequence). The CDR3 is 19 residues long. CDR3 protein: CASSSGVLDRGFGGEEAFF.

The rearrangement links TRBV5-1 to TRBJ2-1; as DNA is missing, the TRBD2 call by TCRdb cannot be tested. Germline V lookup: CDR1 SGHRS, CDR2 YFSETQ. The CDR3 covers 15 residues. CDR3 sequence reads: CASSLDTGGGNEQFF.

The chain employs TRBV4-2 and TRBJ1-3; TCRdb outputs TRBD1, but without DNA this stays unchecked. Looked up from germline, CDR1 is LGHNA and CDR2 is YNFKEQ. This CDR3 is 16 amino acids long. CDR3 region: CASSQDQGHSGNTIYF.

The chain couples TRBV4-3 to TRBJ1-5; TCRdb picks TRBD1, but there is no DNA to check that call. This CDR3 comprises 15 residues. CDR1 LGHNA and CDR2 YSLEER come from the germline V gene. The CDR3 sequence is CASSQDPGSGQPQHF.

The chain joins TRBV5-1 to TRBJ2-2; as DNA is missing, the TRBD1 call by TCRdb cannot be tested. CDR1 SGHRS and CDR2 YFSETQ come from the germline V gene. CDR3 length equals 16 residues. The CDR3 sequence is CASTEQGPENTGELFF.

V gene TRBV12-1 combines with J gene TRBJ2-2; TCRdb selects TRBD2, and the lack of DNA leaves this call unchecked. TRBV12-1 is reported as a pseudogene. CDR3 length: 15 residues. The CDR3 spells CASSLGRWGTGELFF.

The chain couples TRBV11-2 to TRBJ2-3. CDR1 SGHAT and CDR2 FQNNGV come from the germline V gene. CDR3 size: 14 residues. The CDR3 sequence: CASSLDQWLAMQYF.

The chain employs TRBV18 and TRBJ2-1; the D call of TRBD2 rests on TCRdb alone, since no DNA is present to check it. This CDR3 region has 15 residues. The germline V gene has CDR1 KGHSH and CDR2 LQKENI. CDR3: CASSPTGLPINEQFF.

The V call is TRBV18, the J call TRBJ1-1. From germline, CDR1 is KGHSH and CDR2 LQKENI. The CDR3 has 17 amino acids. CDR3 protein: CASSHNTWELMNTEAFF.

V is TRBV18 and J is TRBJ1-1; the TCRdb D gene call, TRBD1, has no DNA to confirm it. The CDR3 is made up of 15 amino acids. Germline CDR1 reads KGHSH; CDR2 reads LQKENI. The CDR3 loop reads CASSPTISGDTEAFF. Combining the CDR3 with reference TRBV18 and TRBJ1-1 gives the whole variable domain NAGVMQNPRHLVRRRGQEARLRCSPMKGHSHVYWYRQLPEEGLKFMVYLQKENIIDESGMPKERFSAEFPKEGPSILRIQQVVRGDSAAYFCASSPTISGDTEAFFGQGTRLTVV.

This chain joins TRBV12-3 or TRBV12-4 and TRBJ1-2; TCRdb's assignment of TRBD1 cannot be checked, as there is no DNA. The CDR3 length is 15 residues. This CDR3 reads CASSLWDRGQGGYTF.

The chain combines TRBV6-2 or TRBV6-3 with TRBJ2-7; without DNA, the TCRdb call of TRBD1 cannot be checked. This CDR3 comprises 14 residues. Germline V gene data show CDR1 as MNHEY and CDR2 as SVGEGT. The CDR3 is CATRKPGFTYEQYF.

This chain links TRBV20-1 with TRBJ2-1. The CDR3 has 16 amino acids. The germline CDR1 and CDR2 sequences are DFQATT and SNEGSKA (reference sequence). CDR3 sequence: CSARDRRGGFDNEQFF.

The chain employs TRBV29-1 and TRBJ2-7. Germline CDR1 and CDR2: SQVTM and ANQGSEA. The CDR3 spans 12 residues. The CDR3 is CSVVAASGEQYF.

The rearrangement uses TRBV20-1 and TRBJ1-2; TCRdb's D call of TRBD1 is untestable without DNA. This CDR3 has 17 residues. Germline CDR1 reads DFQATT; CDR2 reads SNEGSKA (reference sequence). CDR3 region: CSASFFSGTGIDYGYTF.

This rearrangement joins TRBV7-2 to TRBJ2-7. The germline CDR1 and CDR2 sequences are SGHTA and FQGNSA. This CDR3 contains 13 residues. The CDR3 region is CASSFRTDNEQYF.

The rearrangement uses TRBV27 and TRBJ2-7; TCRdb's D call, TRBD1, is unchecked because there is no DNA. CDR3 size: 15 residues. CDR1 is MNHEY, CDR2 SMNVEV, per germline (reference sequence). CDR3 residues: CASRNTGGSSYEQYF.

The chain has TRBV7-8 and TRBJ2-5; TCRdb picks TRBD1, but there is no DNA to check that call. The CDR3 extends over 14 amino acids. CDR1 and CDR2 from the germline V gene are SGHVS and FQNEAQ. The CDR3 sequence: CASSLSGGGKTQYF.

The V call is TRBV5-4, the J call TRBJ1-6. From germline, CDR1 is SGHNT and CDR2 YYREEE (reference sequence). This CDR3 region has 14 residues. Here the CDR3 reads CASSLAGPTAPLHF.

V usage is TRBV29-1 and J usage is TRBJ2-1; no DNA is available, so the TRBD1 call from TCRdb remains unchecked. Germline V gene sequence: CDR1 SQVTM, CDR2 ANQGSEA. The CDR3 is 14 amino acids. CDR3 protein: CSVESGQGRNEQFF.

The chain links TRBV6-5 to TRBJ2-7; TCRdb's D call, TRBD1, is unchecked because there is no DNA. Per the germline V gene, CDR1 is MNHEY and CDR2 is SVGAGI. The CDR3 length is 14 residues. CDR3 residues: CASSYNRWTYEQYF.

The chain recombines TRBV4-3 with TRBJ2-7; the D call of TRBD2 rests on TCRdb alone, since no DNA is present to check it. The CDR3 covers 16 residues. CDR1 is LGHNA and CDR2 is YSLEER in the germline V gene. This CDR3 is CASSQGGEGFSYEQYF.

The V call is TRBV20-1, the J call TRBJ2-7; the TCRdb call, TRBD2, lacks DNA for checking. Germline CDR1 reads DFQATT; CDR2 reads SNEGSKA (reference sequence). The CDR3 is 14 residues long. CDR3 residues: CSAPSRLGVYEQYF.

The chain employs TRBV5-1 and TRBJ1-1; the TRBD1 assignment by TCRdb is unverifiable without DNA. Germline V CDR1 and CDR2: SGHRS, YFSETQ. The CDR3 extends over 16 amino acids. The CDR3 loop reads CASSPTPTVMNTEAFF.

The V gene is TRBV7-3, the J gene TRBJ2-3; TCRdb indicates TRBD1, and absent DNA this call remains unverified. The CDR3 consists of 15 residues. Germline-derived CDR1 and CDR2 are SGHTA and FQGTGA. The CDR3 sequence: CASSLETGNGDTQYF.

The rearrangement uses TRBV7-9 and TRBJ2-2; TCRdb names TRBD1, which stays unverified in the absence of DNA. CDR3 size: 16 residues. Germline V gene data show CDR1 as SEHNR and CDR2 as FQNEAQ (reference sequence). The CDR3: CASRTTGVVRTGELFF.

The chain has TRBV20-1 and TRBJ2-7. CDR3 size: 13 residues. Looked up from germline, CDR1 is DFQATT and CDR2 is SNEGSKA (reference sequence). CDR3 sequence reads: CSAPVRSSYEQYF.